Reported below is one T cell receptor beta chain. Germline loops: CDR1 SGHTA, CDR2 FQGNSA. The V segment lost 4 bases and the J segment 8 bases; nucleotides outside the gene matches: 10. CDR3 size: 15 residues. TCRdb analysed the RT-PCR reads with MiXCR anew, one entry per CDR3 protein. Of approximately 720,000 distinct CDR3 sequences in the sample, 13% to 15% are singletons; the top ten hold roughly 3.6%. The clonotype comes from a female donor in good health, serving as a healthy control. The rearrangement links TRBV7-2 to TRBJ2-1, with 8 bases fitting TRBD1. Sequencing was carried out using memory CD4+ T cells from blood. As DNA, the CDR3 is TGTGCCAGCAGCTCCCGACAGGGGCCCTGGGATGAGCAGTTCTTC. This sequence encodes CASSSRQGPWDEQFF. Filled out from reference TRBV7-2 and TRBJ2-1, the complete variable domain reads GAGVSQSPSNKVTEKGKDVELRCDPISGHTALYWYRQSLGQGLEFLIYFQGNSAPDKSGLPSDRFSAERTGGSVSTLTIQRTQQEDSAVYLCASSSRQGPWDEQFFGPGTRLTVL.